A selection of T cell receptor beta chains follows, all from one sample in a study of shared clonotypes between healthy human individuals. Generated by immunoSEQ multiplex PCR, the TCRdb table keeps only in-frame clones and is missing some. The sample lists millions of clones, roughly nine tenths seen once, with 0.11% to 0.15% in the top ten. Sequencing was carried out using naive CD4+ T cells sorted from blood. Receptor source: a man aged 18 to 35 in good health. Both conserved end residues are trimmed from each CDR3. The order of the fields is D gene, J gene, V gene, CDR3 protein. D genes are given only for firm matches.

d_gene: TRBD2; j_gene: TRBJ2-5; v_gene: TRBV7-2; CDR3aa: ASSATSGGETQY
d_gene: TRBD1; j_gene: TRBJ2-5; v_gene: TRBV7-6; CDR3aa: ASSPLGQVIETQY
d_gene: NA; j_gene: TRBJ2-2; v_gene: TRBV18; CDR3aa: ASSPTLVDITGELF
d_gene: NA; j_gene: TRBJ1-5; v_gene: TRBV25-1; CDR3aa: ASSEFSPGVGQPQH
d_gene: NA; j_gene: TRBJ2-5; v_gene: TRBV7-2; CDR3aa: ASSPQGREETQY
d_gene: NA; j_gene: TRBJ2-7; v_gene: TRBV7-2; CDR3aa: ASSPAGIYEQY
d_gene: NA; j_gene: TRBJ2-2; v_gene: TRBV11-2; CDR3aa: ASSLAGGAGELF
d_gene: NA; j_gene: TRBJ1-1; v_gene: TRBV14; CDR3aa: ASSQFRNTEAF
d_gene: TRBD1; j_gene: TRBJ1-5; v_gene: TRBV28; CDR3aa: ASRLEQGWNQPQH
d_gene: NA; j_gene: TRBJ1-3; v_gene: TRBV27; CDR3aa: ASSPTLRGNTIY
d_gene: TRBD2; j_gene: TRBJ2-7; v_gene: TRBV7-9; CDR3aa: ASSAGLDSYEQY
d_gene: TRBD2; j_gene: TRBJ2-7; v_gene: TRBV6-5; CDR3aa: ASSYTSGGYEQY
d_gene: TRBD2; j_gene: TRBJ2-5; v_gene: TRBV6-5; CDR3aa: ASSYSGGLGQETQY
d_gene: TRBD1; j_gene: TRBJ2-7; v_gene: TRBV18; CDR3aa: ASSFGQGIGSYEQY
d_gene: NA; j_gene: TRBJ2-3; v_gene: TRBV7-9; CDR3aa: ASSFQEWDTQY
d_gene: NA; j_gene: TRBJ1-1; v_gene: TRBV19; CDR3aa: ASNRQKPMNTEAF
d_gene: TRBD1; j_gene: TRBJ1-2; v_gene: TRBV2; CDR3aa: ASSEGHRGVNYGYT